The 10 T cell receptor beta chains given below trace back to one sample, sequenced in a study of identical twins. TCRdb reprocessed the 5' RACE reads with MiXCR, giving one entry per CDR3 protein. This repertoire shows roughly 770,000 distinct CDR3 sequences, roughly 18% found once; its top ten account for about 12%. These data were likewise used in another study, on T cells expressing NK-cell markers.

The material sequenced was PBMCs. The receptor source for this set is a woman aged 18 to 35 in good health.

The rearrangement joins TRBV7-9 to TRBJ2-1, with D maybe TRBD1 (6 bases). The CDR3 is 11 residues long. The germline gives CDR1 SEHNR, CDR2 FQNEAQ (reference sequence). The V end was cut by 10 bases, the J end by 8 bases, with 12 bases between. The CDR3 nucleotides are TGTGCCACCGGACAGTCCCATGAGCAGTTCTTC. This codes for CATGQSHEQFF.

This clonotype was seen a few times. This rearrangement joins TRBV20-1 to TRBJ1-5; D is unclear. Germline V gene data show CDR1 as DFQATT and CDR2 as SNEGSKA (reference sequence). Trimming shortened V by 2 bases and J by 4 bases, and 6 bases separated the two germline ends. CDR3 length: 12 amino acids. CDR3 sequence: CSARPANQPQHF. The CDR3 DNA follows: TGCAGTGCTAGACCAGCAAATCAGCCCCAGCATTTT.

Only a few counts were recorded for this clonotype. The V and J genes are TRBV6-5 and TRBJ2-7; a possible D gene is TRBD2 (5 bases). The CDR3 totals 13 residues. V was clipped by 4 bases and J by 5 bases, with 12 bases between them. CDR1 is MNHEY, CDR2 SVGAGI, per germline. DNA for the CDR3: TGTGCCAGCAGTTCTATCCTCGGGGACGAGCAGTACTTC. Translated: CASSSILGDEQYF.

This clonotype was found a few times. The chain links TRBV6-1 to TRBJ1-6; D is unclear. Germline V gives CDR1 MNHNS, CDR2 SASEGT. The CDR3 has 13 amino acids. V was trimmed by 2 bases and J by 7 bases, leaving 6 bases between them. CDR3: CASSELRNSPLHF. The CDR3 nucleotides read TGTGCCAGCAGTGAATTAAGAAATTCACCCCTCCACTTT.

The chain combines TRBV3-1 with TRBJ2-7; a weak D match, TRBD2 (6 bases). The CDR3 contains 14 residues. Deletions cut 11 bases from V and 4 bases from J, with 21 bases between. Looked up from germline, CDR1 is LGHDT and CDR2 is YNNKEL (reference sequence). The CDR3 loop is CAAGRSGSNYEQYF. In DNA form, the CDR3 reads TGTGCCGCGGGACGAAGCGGGTCTAATTACGAGCAGTACTTC.

The chain couples TRBV6-1 to TRBJ2-3; D is unresolved. Germline lookup yields CDR1 MNHNS and CDR2 SASEGT. The CDR3 has 16 amino acids. V lost 5 bases, J lost 6 bases, and 21 bases lay in between. CDR3 bases: TGTGCCAGCAGTCTAAATTCTCCCGGACGTTCGGATACGCAGTATTTT. This encodes CASSLNSPGRSDTQYF.

The rearrangement joins TRBV29-1 to TRBJ1-2; the D gene is possibly TRBD1 (5 bases). Germline V gives CDR1 SQVTM, CDR2 ANQGSEA. The CDR3 covers 13 residues. The V gene lost 1 base and the J gene lost 2 bases, with 8 bases spanning the gap. DNA for the CDR3: TGCAGCGTTGAAGTGCGACAGAACTATGGCTACACCTTC. Residues: CSVEVRQNYGYTF.

The sample holds a few counts of this clonotype. The rearrangement links TRBV7-8 to TRBJ2-7; TRBD1 aligns across 9 bases. The V gene's germline CDR1 is SGHVS and CDR2 FQNEAQ. There are 14 residues in the CDR3. J was trimmed by 5 bases and V by 7 bases; bases with no gene match: 9. CDR3 in amino acids: CASIPGQGYHEQYF. The CDR3 DNA sequence: TGTGCCAGCATCCCGGGACAGGGCTACCACGAGCAGTACTTC. Full variable domain (missing parts from reference TRBV7-8 and TRBJ2-7): GAGVSQSPRYKVAKRGQDVALRCDPISGHVSLFWYQQALGQGPEFLTYFQNEAQLDKSGLPSDRFFAERPEGSVSTLKIQRTQQEDSAVYLCASIPGQGYHEQYFGPGTRLTVT.

J is TRBJ2-1 and V is TRBV7-2; weak D call: TRBD2 (6 bases). V was cut by 0 bases and J by 0 bases, with 15 bases left in between. CDR3 length: 18 residues. CDR1 is SGHTA, CDR2 FQGNSA, per germline. The CDR3 nucleotides read TGTGCCAGCAGCTTAGCGGTCCACGGGAGATCCTCCTACAATGAGCAGTTCTTC. Amino acid sequence: CASSLAVHGRSSYNEQFF.

This clonotype appeared a few times. V gene TRBV7-8 combines with J gene TRBJ2-1; weak D call: TRBD2 (6 bases). The germline V and J ends were trimmed by 3 bases and 0 bases, with 12 bases remaining between them. The CDR3 totals 16 residues. The germline V gene encodes CDR1 SGHVS and CDR2 FQNEAQ. CDR3 in amino acids: CASSLIGGSSYNEQFF. CDR3 coding DNA: TGTGCCAGCAGCTTGATTGGGGGGTCCTCCTACAATGAGCAGTTCTTC.